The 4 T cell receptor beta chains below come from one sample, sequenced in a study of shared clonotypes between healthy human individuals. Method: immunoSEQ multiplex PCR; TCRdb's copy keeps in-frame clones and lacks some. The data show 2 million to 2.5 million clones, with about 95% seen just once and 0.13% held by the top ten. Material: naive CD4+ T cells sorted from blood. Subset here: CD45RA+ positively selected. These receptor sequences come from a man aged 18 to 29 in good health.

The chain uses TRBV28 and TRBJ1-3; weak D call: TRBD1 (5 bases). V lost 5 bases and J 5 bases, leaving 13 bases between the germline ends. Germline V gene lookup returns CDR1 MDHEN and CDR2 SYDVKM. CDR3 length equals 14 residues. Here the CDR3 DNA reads TGTGCCAGCAGTAATCAGGGAACCAGAAACACCATATATTTT. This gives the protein CASSNQGTRNTIYF. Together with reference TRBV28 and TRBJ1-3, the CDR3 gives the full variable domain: DVKVTQSSRYLVKRTGEKVFLECVQDMDHENMFWYRQDPGLGLRLIYFSYDVKMKEKGDIPEGYSVSREKKERFSLILESASTNQTSMYLCASSNQGTRNTIYFGEGSWLTVV.

CDR3 DNA sequence: TGTGCCAGCAGTGGGCGGGGTCCTTACACCGGGGAGCTGTTTTTT. This encodes CASSGRGPYTGELFF. The chain has TRBV6-1 and TRBJ2-2, with a weak D call TRBD2 (6 bases). Germline CDR1 MNHNS, CDR2 SASEGT. The CDR3 spans 15 residues. V was cut by 4 bases and J by 3 bases, with 12 bases left in between.

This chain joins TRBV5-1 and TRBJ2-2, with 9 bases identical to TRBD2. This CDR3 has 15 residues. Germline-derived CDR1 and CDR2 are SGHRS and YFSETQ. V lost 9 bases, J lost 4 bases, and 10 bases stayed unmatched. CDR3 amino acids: CATALGTSPTGELFF. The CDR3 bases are TGCGCCACCGCGCTAGGGACTAGCCCCACCGGGGAGCTGTTTTTT.

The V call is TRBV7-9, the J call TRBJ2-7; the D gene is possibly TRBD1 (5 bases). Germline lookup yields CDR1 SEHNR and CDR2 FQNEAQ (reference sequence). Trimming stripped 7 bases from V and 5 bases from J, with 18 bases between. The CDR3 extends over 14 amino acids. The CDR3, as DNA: TGTGCCAGCACCGTCCGATGGGGCACCCACGAGCAGTACTTC. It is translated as CASTVRWGTHEQYF. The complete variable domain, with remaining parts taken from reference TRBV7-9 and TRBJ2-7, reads DTGVSQNPRHKITKRGQNVTFRCDPISEHNRLYWYRQTLGQGPEFLTYFQNEAQLEKSRLLSDRFSAERPKGSFSTLEIQRTEQGDSAMYLCASTVRWGTHEQYFGPGTRLTVT.